Detailed here is one T cell receptor (beta chain). This clone turned up a few times. The target of this receptor is not known. Base qualities are not recorded, but no much larger clone differs from it by a single base. The entire isolated RNA was reverse transcribed using the High Capacity cDNA Reverse Transcription Kit, and thus expressed TCRB transcripts were sequenced. Deep immunoSEQ sequencing was applied to naive, central memory and regulatory T cell samples, giving an average of around 4 million total reads per sample. Sorted cells were lysed in RLT buffer and RNA was extracted with DNase-treated RNeasy Micro or Mini kits, depending on cell number. To prevent cross-contamination, every cell subset was processed on its own, while patient and healthy donor samples were processed together. TCRB sequences were amplified from cDNA with the immunoSEQ multiplex PCR, producing 87-bp fragments spanning the CDR3 region. Sequencing of the amplicons was done on the Illumina HiSeq platform. Concerning the study's data processing: Synthetic template baselines were used to correct PCR bias computationally, reads within Hamming distance 2 were collapsed together, and singletons that could not be merged were discarded. Reads were aligned against IMGT to assign V, D and J genes, CDR3 length and insertions or deletions at six rearrangement sites. Within each subset, clonotype counts were normalized to sorted cell number, after which true diversity and Gini coefficients were computed with the tcR R package. Repertoire sharing was quantified using the overlap coefficient calculated on TCRB nucleotide sequences. The immuneACCESS repertoire file appears here via TCRdb, limited to in-frame rearrangements. These files lack a portion of the clones; in checked studies, under half of the deficit traces to unresolved V genes, and the cause of the others is not known. That table gives V, J and clone size, and the DNA gave D and trimming. The sample profile shows 120,000 or so clones; around 16% of them were found once. 2.6% of the sample goes to the ten largest clones.

This sample stems from a study of beta chain features in type 1 diabetes (dated by TCRdb to between 2018 and 2020). About the full investigation: Patients and healthy donors did not differ in mean age, gender distribution, total cell number or subset yield. Regulatory and stem cell-like memory subsets were obtained from only 8 patients and roughly eight healthy donors, while naive and central memory subsets were obtained from all 30 or so donors. A total of about 110 million sorted cells were examined across all samples, and the number of cells per subset was strongly correlated with RNA yield. The study compared TCRB repertoires of sorted circulating CD4+ T cell subsets between recently diagnosed type 1 diabetes patients and matched healthy donors. Paper-wide results and their limitations: Shorter templates might have been favored by PCR, but patient and control samples were amplified and corrected together, so both groups would have been affected equally by any skew. At VDJ recombination sites, type 1 diabetes patients had fewer insertions and more deleted nucleotides, which implies abnormalities in thymic rearrangement. Naive, central memory and regulatory TCRB repertoires appeared to be more similar among patients than among healthy donors. Sequencing cDNA rather than genomic DNA could over-represent highly expressing activated cells, although activation and CD3 levels did not differ between groups. Because small numbers of individuals were included in the HLA sub-analyses, any influence of HLA type on TCRB rearrangement was left unresolved. A moderate but significant shortening of TCRB CDR3 length was observed in type 1 diabetes patients in all four CD4+ subsets.

From each donor, a single peripheral blood sample of 95 to 150 mL on average was drawn into heparinised tubes. A BD FACSAria II and a panel including CD45RO, CCR7, CD25, CD127, CD95 and CD27 were used to sort naive, central memory, regulatory and stem cell-like memory CD4+ T cells. A purity above 95% was achieved for all sorted populations. Right away, PBMCs were isolated by Lymphoprep density gradient centrifugation and were stained directly, with no culture step. Samples were stained and sorted in pairs, with one healthy donor and one patient per experiment, so that batch effects were minimized. V loses 4 bases of germline sequence and J loses 2 bases, and the interval between the two ends is 5 bases. CDR1 and CDR2 are drawn from the germline V gene: SGHTA, FQGNSA. Counted from cysteine to phenylalanine, this CDR3 has 12 amino acids. Left in the record is the CDR3 DNA by itself, 36 bases read in frame from the first base.

Sequenced material: central memory CD4+ T cells from blood. The TCR originated in a young man with type 1 diabetes. The chain was built from TRBV7-2 and TRBJ1-2; too little of a D gene remains to name it. Here the CDR3 is given as CASSSINYGYTF. In nucleotides, the sequence is TGTGCCAGCAGCTCCATAAACTATGGCTACACCTTC. Extended through the reference TRBV7-2 and TRBJ1-2 proteins, this CDR3 yields the full variable domain: GAGVSQSPSNKVTEKGKDVELRCDPISGHTALYWYRQSLGQGLEFLIYFQGNSAPDKSGLPSDRFSAERTGGSVSTLTIQRTQQEDSAVYLCASSSINYGYTFGSGTRLTVV.